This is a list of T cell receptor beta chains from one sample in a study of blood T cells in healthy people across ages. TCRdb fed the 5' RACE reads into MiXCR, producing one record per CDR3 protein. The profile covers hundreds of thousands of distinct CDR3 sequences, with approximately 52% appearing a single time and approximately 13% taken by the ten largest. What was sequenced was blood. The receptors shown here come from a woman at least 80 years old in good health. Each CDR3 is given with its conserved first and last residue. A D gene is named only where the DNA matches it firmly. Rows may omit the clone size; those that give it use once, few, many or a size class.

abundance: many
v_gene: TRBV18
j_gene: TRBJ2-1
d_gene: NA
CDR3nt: TGTGCCAGCTCACCCCAGATAAGTGCCCACAATGAGCAGTTCTTC
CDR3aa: CASSPQISAHNEQFF

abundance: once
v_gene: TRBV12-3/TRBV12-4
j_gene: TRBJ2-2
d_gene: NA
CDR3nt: TGTGCCAGCAGTTACGTGGGTGCCACCGGGGAGCTGTTTTTT
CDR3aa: CASSYVGATGELFF

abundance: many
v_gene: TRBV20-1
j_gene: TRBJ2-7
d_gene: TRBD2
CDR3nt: TGCAGTGCTAGAGATACTAGCGGGAGCGCCTACGAGCAGTACTTC
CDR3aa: CSARDTSGSAYEQYF

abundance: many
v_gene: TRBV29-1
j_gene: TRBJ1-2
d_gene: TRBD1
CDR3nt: TGCAGCGTTGAAGGGGAAGTACGGGGACAGGGTCGACCTCAGTATGGCTACACCTTC
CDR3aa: CSVEGEVRGQGRPQYGYTF

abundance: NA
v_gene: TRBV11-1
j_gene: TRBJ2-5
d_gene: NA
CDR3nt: TGTGCCAGCAGTTCTCCTAGGGGGCAAGAGACCCAGTACTTC
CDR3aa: CASSSPRGQETQYF

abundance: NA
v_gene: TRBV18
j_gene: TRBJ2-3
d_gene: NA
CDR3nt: TGTGCCAGCTCTCTCTACGACCAGGGGACAGATACGCAGTATTTT
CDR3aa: CASSLYDQGTDTQYF

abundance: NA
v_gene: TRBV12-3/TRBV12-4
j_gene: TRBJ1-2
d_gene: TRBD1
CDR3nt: TGTGCCAGCAGTTTGGCAACTACAGGGGACTATGGCTACACCTTC
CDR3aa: CASSLATTGDYGYTF

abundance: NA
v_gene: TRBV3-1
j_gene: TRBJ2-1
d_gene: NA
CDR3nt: TGTGCCAGCAGCCAAGATCGGTTAGCGTACAATGAGCAGTTCTTC
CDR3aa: CASSQDRLAYNEQFF

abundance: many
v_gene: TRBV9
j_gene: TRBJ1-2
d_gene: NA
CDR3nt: TGTGCCAGCAGCGCCGGGACCGCTCCTTATGGCTACACCTTC
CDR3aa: CASSAGTAPYGYTF

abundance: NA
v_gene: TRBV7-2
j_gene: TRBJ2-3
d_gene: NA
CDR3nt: TGTGCCAGCGGCCCGTCCCTCCCAGATACGCAGTATTTT
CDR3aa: CASGPSLPDTQYF

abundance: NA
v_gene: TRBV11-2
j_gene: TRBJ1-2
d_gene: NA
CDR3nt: TGTGCCAGCAGCTTAGGAGTCAGATTGGGGGGCTACACCTTC
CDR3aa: CASSLGVRLGGYTF

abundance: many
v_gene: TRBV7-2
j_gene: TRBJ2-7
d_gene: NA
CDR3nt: TGTGCCAGCAGTCAAACAGGGTTCTCCTACGAGCAGTACTTC
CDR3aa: CASSQTGFSYEQYF

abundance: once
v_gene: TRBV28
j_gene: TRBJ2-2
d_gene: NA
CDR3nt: TGTGCCAGCAGAGAGGATATCGGGGAGCTGTTTTTT
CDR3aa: CASREDIGELFF

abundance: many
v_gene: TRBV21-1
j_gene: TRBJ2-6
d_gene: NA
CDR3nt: TGTGCCAGCACAGGAAGAGCTACCCGCTCTGGGGCCAACGTCCTGACTTTC
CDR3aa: CASTGRATRSGANVLTF

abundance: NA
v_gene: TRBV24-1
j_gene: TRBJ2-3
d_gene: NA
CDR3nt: TGTGCCACCAGTGAACGTAGGACTGCGGATTTGACAGATACGCAGTATTTT
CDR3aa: CATSERRTADLTDTQYF

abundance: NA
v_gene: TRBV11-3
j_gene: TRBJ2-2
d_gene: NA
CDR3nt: TGTGCCAGCAGCCCCGGGCCTACGAACACCGGGGAGCTGTTTTTT
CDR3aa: CASSPGPTNTGELFF

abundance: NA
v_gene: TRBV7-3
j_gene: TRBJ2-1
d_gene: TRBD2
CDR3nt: TGTGCCAGCAGCTTAACCAATATAAAGTTAGCGGGAGTCAATGAGCAGTTCTTC
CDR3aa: CASSLTNIKLAGVNEQFF

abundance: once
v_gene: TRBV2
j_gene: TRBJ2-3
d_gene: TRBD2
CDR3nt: TGTGCCAGCAGTCAACTAGCGTCCGCCTCAGATACGCAGTATTTT
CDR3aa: CASSQLASASDTQYF

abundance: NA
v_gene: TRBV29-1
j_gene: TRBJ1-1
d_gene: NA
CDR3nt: TGCAGCGTTCAACAGGGATGGGGCATGAACACTGAAGCTTTCTTT
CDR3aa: CSVQQGWGMNTEAFF

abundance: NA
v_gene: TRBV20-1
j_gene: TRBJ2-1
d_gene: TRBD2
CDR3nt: TGCAGTGCTAGGGTGGGAGGGCCCTACAATGAGCAGTTCTTC
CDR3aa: CSARVGGPYNEQFF

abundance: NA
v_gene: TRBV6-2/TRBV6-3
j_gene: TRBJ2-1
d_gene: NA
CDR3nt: TGTGCCAGCAGCCCTTGGGGGCCTGGCTATGAGCAGTTCTTC
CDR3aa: CASSPWGPGYEQFF

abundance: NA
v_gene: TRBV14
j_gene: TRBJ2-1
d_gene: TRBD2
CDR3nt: TGTGCCAGCAGCCAAGGGCCTAGCGGCTACAATGAGCAGTTCTTC
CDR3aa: CASSQGPSGYNEQFF

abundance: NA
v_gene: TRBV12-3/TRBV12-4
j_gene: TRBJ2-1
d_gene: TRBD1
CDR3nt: TGTGCCAGCAGTATGGACAGGCGCCCCTACAATGAGCAGTTCTTC
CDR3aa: CASSMDRRPYNEQFF

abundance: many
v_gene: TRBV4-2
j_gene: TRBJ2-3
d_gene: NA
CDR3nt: TGTGCCAGCAGCCAATTGGCGACAGATACGCAGTATTTT
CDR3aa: CASSQLATDTQYF

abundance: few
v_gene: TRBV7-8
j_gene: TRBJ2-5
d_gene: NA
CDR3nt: TGTGCCAGCAGCTTAGATCTTGGAGCCACCCAGGCCCAGTACTTC
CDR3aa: CASSLDLGATQAQYF

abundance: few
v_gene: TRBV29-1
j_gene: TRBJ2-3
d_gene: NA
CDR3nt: TGCAGCGTTGAGCGCCGCCAGGAGGGCACAGATACGCAGTATTTT
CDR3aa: CSVERRQEGTDTQYF

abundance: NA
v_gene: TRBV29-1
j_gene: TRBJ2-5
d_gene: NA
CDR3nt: TGCAGCGGGGGTAGGGAGTCTGAGACCCAGTACTTC
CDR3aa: CSGGRESETQYF

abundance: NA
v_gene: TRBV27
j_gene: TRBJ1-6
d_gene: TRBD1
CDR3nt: TGTGCCAGCAGAACTAAACCCAGGGGGACATCACCCCTCCACTTT
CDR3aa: CASRTKPRGTSPLHF